This T cell receptor beta chain comes out of a study of blood T cell repertoires in COVID-19. In the study overall: PBMCs, B-cell-depleted T cells, or T cells provided the cDNA or gDNA that made up the material.

V was clipped by 6 bases and J by 0 bases, with 6 bases between them. Germline CDR1 reads ENHRY; CDR2 reads SYGVKD. This CDR3 spans 14 amino acids. This clone was detected only once. Measured with immunoSEQ multiplex PCR; TCRdb has only the in-frame clones, and not every one. The table lists some 170,000 clones, 75% to 80% of them singletons. What was sequenced was peripheral blood. The TCR originated in a woman in her seventies with acute or convalescent COVID-19. V is TRBV10-3 and J is TRBJ2-6; D not certain. This CDR3 reads CAISSPSGANVLTF. The DNA of the CDR3 is TGTGCCATCAGCAGTCCCTCTGGGGCCAACGTCCTGACTTTC.